A selection of T cell receptor beta chains follows, all from one sample in a study of shared clonotypes between healthy human individuals. The protocol was immunoSEQ multiplex PCR, while the TCRdb copy is restricted to in-frame clones and leaves out a portion. The table lists about 610,000 clones, roughly 95% of them singletons, with roughly 0.12% in the top ten. Sequencing was carried out using naive CD8+ T cells sorted from blood. These receptors originate from a woman younger than 45 in good health. The CDR3 runs from the conserved cysteine through the conserved F or W. Fields, in order: D gene, J gene, V gene, clone size, CDR3 DNA, CDR3 protein. A D gene is named only where the DNA matches it firmly. Not every row has a clone size; where given, it reads once, few, many or a size class.

TRBD2,TRBJ2-3,TRBV28,NA,TGTGCCAGCAGTCCCCCCCCAGCGGGAGGAGTATATACGCAGTATTTT,CASSPPPAGGVYTQYF
NA,TRBJ2-3,TRBV7-8,NA,TGTGCCAGCAGCTTAGTTATGGGGGAACCCCCCGTAGATACGCAGTATTTT,CASSLVMGEPPVDTQYF
NA,TRBJ1-2,TRBV9,NA,TGTGCCAGCAGCGCTACCGGGACGGACTATGGCTACACCTTC,CASSATGTDYGYTF
TRBD2,TRBJ2-1,TRBV2,NA,TGTGCCAGCAGTGGGGCTAGCGGGAGGGCGGGATACAATGAGCAGTTCTTC,CASSGASGRAGYNEQFF
NA,TRBJ2-7,TRBV19,NA,TGTGCCAGCCGGGCCGTGAGGGAGTCGTGCGACGAGCAGTACTTC,CASRAVRESCDEQYF
TRBD2,TRBJ2-1,TRBV13,NA,TGTGCCACCCTTAGCGGGAGGGGGTACAATGAGCAGTTCTTC,CATLSGRGYNEQFF
NA,TRBJ1-1,TRBV6-1,NA,TGTGCCAGCAGTGCTTGGCGGGGAGGGGAGCCTGAAGCTTTCTTT,CASSAWRGGEPEAFF
NA,TRBJ2-1,TRBV13,NA,TGTGCCAGCAGCGCCACTTTAGCGTCCCCCGGCGGGCAGTTCTTC,CASSATLASPGGQFF
NA,TRBJ2-7,TRBV6-6,NA,TGTGCAGGGGGGGGGAGCCCCTACGAGCAGTACTTC,CAGGGSPYEQYF
NA,TRBJ2-1,TRBV29-1,once,TGCAGCGTTGAGGGTAGTTCCTACAATGAGCAGTTCTTC,CSVEGSSYNEQFF
TRBD2,TRBJ2-7,TRBV9,NA,TGTGCCAGCAGCGGTCACGCTAGCGGACATAATACCTACGAGCAGTACTTC,CASSGHASGHNTYEQYF
NA,TRBJ1-1,TRBV5-4,NA,TGTGCCAGCAGCTCGTGGCGGGGCTGGAACACTGAAGCTTTCTTT,CASSSWRGWNTEAFF
NA,TRBJ2-7,TRBV30,NA,TGTGCCTGGAGCAGGGGGGAGGGCCTTCAAGACGAGCAGTACTTC,CAWSRGEGLQDEQYF
NA,TRBJ2-7,TRBV4-1,NA,TGCGCCAGCAGCCAAGAAGCGCGAGGAGCTGACGAGCAGTACTTC,CASSQEARGADEQYF
TRBD1,TRBJ2-7,TRBV5-6,NA,TGTGCCAGCAGCGAGGGGACAGGCCACGAGCAGTACTTC,CASSEGTGHEQYF
TRBD1,TRBJ2-6,TRBV7-9,NA,TGTGCCAGCACCCCCGTAGGGGGCGCTGGGGCCAACGTCCTGACTTTC,CASTPVGGAGANVLTF
TRBD2,TRBJ2-7,TRBV11-2,once,TGTGCCAGCAGCTTATTTGTGGGGACTAGCGGCTACGAGCAGTACTTC,CASSLFVGTSGYEQYF
NA,TRBJ1-5,TRBV2,NA,TGTGCCAGCAGTGAAACCACCCCCCGAGGGCAGCCCCAGCATTTT,CASSETTPRGQPQHF
TRBD1,TRBJ2-7,TRBV28,NA,TGTGCCAGCAGTTCCACCTACGGACAGGGGACCTCCTACGAGCAGTACTTC,CASSSTYGQGTSYEQYF
TRBD2,TRBJ2-1,TRBV28,NA,TGTGCCAGCAGCCCACTAGCGGGGTCAGTTTACAATGAGCAGTTCTTC,CASSPLAGSVYNEQFF
TRBD1,TRBJ1-5,TRBV5-5,NA,TGTGCCAGCAGCTTGGCCGACAGGGTCGGGCAGCCCCAGCATTTT,CASSLADRVGQPQHF
NA,TRBJ2-1,TRBV5-4,NA,TGTGCCAGCAGCGGGGGCGGACTCCTACTTATTCAATACAATGAGCAGTTCTTC,CASSGGGLLLIQYNEQFF